This T cell receptor (beta chain) was identified in a study of beta chain features in type 1 diabetes. Since all of the isolated RNA was reverse transcribed, expressed TCRB transcripts were what got sequenced. The assay was immunoSEQ multiplex PCR, and TCRdb's table has in-frame clones only and misses some. The profile shows around 400,000 clones, 10% to 15% of them singletons. General observations from the study: Significant though moderate, a shortening of TCRB CDR3s appeared in all four CD4+ subsets of Type 1 diabetes patients.

The CDR3 has 18 residues. Germline assignment: CDR1 SGHRS and CDR2 YFSETQ. The trim removed 0 bases at V and 0 bases at J, leaving 11 bases unmatched. CD4+ naive, central memory, regulatory and stem cell-like memory cells were sorted via CD45RO/CCR7/CD25/CD127/CD95/CD27. Over 95% purity was reached by all sorted populations. Comment on this clone: Its antigen is as yet unknown.

This chain connects TRBV5-1 to TRBJ2-7; TRBD1 matches at 8 bases. Sequenced: naive CD4+ T cells from blood. The receptor comes from a man aged 18 to 35 in good health. The CDR3 loop reads CASSLGAVGQGLSYEQYF. Here the CDR3 DNA reads TGCGCCAGCAGCTTGGGAGCGGTAGGACAGGGCCTCTCCTACGAGCAGTACTTC.